This T cell receptor beta chain was captured in a study of PD-1 blockade in classical Hodgkin lymphoma. All trial patients relapsed after autologous stem cell transplantation. The V gene's germline CDR1 is SQVTM and CDR2 ANQGSEA. CDR3 length: 16 residues. Trimming cost V 6 bases and J 1 base; bases outside gene matches: 10. The protocol was immunoSEQ multiplex PCR, while the TCRdb copy is restricted to in-frame clones and leaves out a portion. In the table there are roughly 47,000 clones, roughly 75% of which are singletons. The receptor's source is a human donor with classical Hodgkin lymphoma. This material consisted of peripheral blood mononuclear cells (PBMCs), taken before the second cycle of nivolumab. V is TRBV29-1 and J is TRBJ2-1; 9 nucleotides align to TRBD1. The DNA of the CDR3 is TGCAGCGTAGAGGACAGGGGTTTGGGATCCTACAATGAGCAGTTCTTC. It encodes CSVEDRGLGSYNEQFF.